The clone carrying this TCR beta chain has just a few counts. The data were obtained in a study of naive and memory T cell subsets. An equimolar mix of two oligonucleotides served as the beta constant-region primer for TRBC1 and TRBC2. MiXCR, applied by TCRdb to the UMI-ligation and nested PCR reads, yields one record per CDR3 protein. Here the sample spans tens of thousands of distinct CDR3 sequences, around 13% being singletons. Trimming removed 5 bases from V and 2 bases from J, with 15 bases in between. This CDR3 has 15 amino acids. Germline lookup yields CDR1 SGHAT and CDR2 FQNNGV. Specimen: central memory CD4+ T cells from blood. The sequence came from a human donor in good health. The gene calls are TRBV11-2 and TRBJ2-5; the D gene could be TRBD1 or TRBD2 (6 bases each). The CDR3 reads CASSIRGAVQETQYF. CDR3 in DNA: TGTGCCAGCAGCATTAGGGGGGCGGTGCAAGAGACCCAGTACTTC.